Below, 24 T cell receptor beta chains from the same sample are listed, as sequenced in a study of blood T cell repertoires in COVID-19. The method was immunoSEQ multiplex PCR; TCRdb's version includes in-frame clones alone and lacks a portion of them. This sample has 350,000 to 400,000 clones, with approximately 90% found just once. Input material: PBMCs or T cells enriched from blood (not recorded which). All receptors come from a woman under 30 who had recovered from COVID-19.

This chain uses TRBV11-2 with TRBJ2-2; no definite D call. Per the germline V gene, CDR1 is SGHAT and CDR2 is FQNNGV. Trimming stripped 6 bases from V and 6 bases from J, with 14 bases between. This CDR3 spans 14 amino acids. As DNA, the CDR3 is TGTGCCAGCAGACTACCCAAAAGGCCCGGGGAGCTGTTTTTT. This translates into CASRLPKRPGELFF.

This chain links TRBV7-9 with TRBJ1-6; 7 bases map to TRBD1. Germline V gene data show CDR1 as SEHNR and CDR2 as FQNEAQ (reference sequence). The CDR3 is made up of 16 amino acids. V was clipped by 5 bases and J by 7 bases; unmatched bases: 11. CDR3 in DNA: TGTGCCAGCAGCGCTTCCCAGGGGGAGGTGAATTCACCCCTCCACTTT. Its protein is CASSASQGEVNSPLHF. The complete variable domain, with remaining parts taken from reference TRBV7-9 and TRBJ1-6, reads DTGVSQNPRHKITKRGQNVTFRCDPISEHNRLYWYRQTLGQGPEFLTYFQNEAQLEKSRLLSDRFSAERPKGSFSTLEIQRTEQGDSAMYLCASSASQGEVNSPLHFGNGTRLTVT.

Only one count was recorded for this clone. The rearrangement joins TRBV4-1 to TRBJ2-5; maybe TRBD2 (5 bases). CDR1 is MGHRA and CDR2 is YSYEKL in the germline V gene. V lost 5 bases and J 0 bases, leaving 7 bases between the germline ends. This CDR3 contains 13 residues. The CDR3 DNA reads TGCGCCAGCAGCGGGGAGAACCAAGAGACCCAGTACTTC. Amino acids: CASSGENQETQYF.

The chain has TRBV2 and TRBJ1-5; 7 nucleotides agree with TRBD1. The CDR3 is made up of 16 amino acids. Germline-derived CDR1 and CDR2 are SNHLY and FYNNEI. J gave up 3 bases and V 6 bases, and 11 bases lay outside the gene matches. This CDR3 is CASSPDTGTVNQPQHF. CDR3 nucleotide sequence: TGTGCCAGCAGCCCTGATACGGGGACAGTCAATCAGCCCCAGCATTTT.

This clone appeared once. CDR3 sequence (DNA): TGTGCCAGCAGCCCAGCGGGGGGGGGCTACAATGAGCAGTTCTTC. Protein sequence: CASSPAGGGYNEQFF. The chain links TRBV2 to TRBJ2-1, with 10 bases identical to TRBD2. The CDR3 extends over 15 amino acids. Trimming removed 6 bases from V and 3 bases from J; junction bases left unmatched: 5. The germline V gene has CDR1 SNHLY and CDR2 FYNNEI.

This sequence joins TRBV27 and TRBJ1-5; D is undetermined. The CDR3 has 12 residues. V was pared by 6 bases and J by 9 bases, with 12 bases between. Per germline, CDR1 MNHEY and CDR2 SMNVEV (reference sequence). This chain's CDR3 is CASSPGKTPQHF. The CDR3 DNA reads as TGTGCCAGCAGCCCCGGGAAGACGCCCCAGCATTTT.

This chain uses TRBV2 with TRBJ1-5, with 7 bases aligning to TRBD1. The CDR3 spans 15 residues. Germline assignment: CDR1 SNHLY and CDR2 FYNNEI. V shed 7 bases and J 1 base; nucleotides not matched to a gene: 7. The CDR3 is CASNNRGRSNQPQHF. The CDR3 DNA sequence: TGTGCCAGCAATAACAGGGGAAGGAGCAATCAGCCCCAGCATTTT.

CDR3 bases: TGTGCCAGCAGCACGACAGGGTCGGTTGTTTACTTC. Its protein is CASSTTGSVVYF. The genes are TRBV11-2 and TRBJ2-7; the match to TRBD1 covers 7 bases. Germline CDR1 is SGHAT and CDR2 is FQNNGV. V was pared by 5 bases and J by 13 bases, with 11 bases of the junction left unmatched. The CDR3 length is 12 residues.

This clone was seen once. The gene calls are TRBV2 and TRBJ2-7; D is unresolved. V was shortened by 6 bases and J by 3 bases, with 12 bases between the two germline ends. CDR1 is SNHLY and CDR2 is FYNNEI in the germline V gene. This CDR3 contains 13 residues. This CDR3 reads CASRADKLYEQYF. The CDR3 DNA reads TGTGCCAGCAGGGCCGACAAACTCTACGAGCAGTACTTC. The complete variable domain, with remaining parts taken from reference TRBV2 and TRBJ2-7, reads EPEVTQTPSHQVTQMGQEVILRCVPISNHLYFYWYRQILGQKVEFLVSFYNNEISEKSEIFDDQFSVERPDGSNFTLKIRSTKLEDSAMYFCASRADKLYEQYFGPGTRLTVT.

The chain combines TRBV7-2 with TRBJ1-1; the D gene is possibly TRBD1 (5 bases). The CDR3 spans 13 residues. Trimming took 2 bases from V and 6 from J, leaving 10 bases between them. Germline V CDR1 and CDR2: SGHTA, FQGNSA. The CDR3 sequence: CASSLFRESEAFF. CDR3 sequence (DNA): TGTGCCAGCAGCTTATTCAGGGAATCTGAAGCTTTCTTT.

The chain has TRBV9 and TRBJ2-5, with D possibly matching TRBD2 (6 bases). The CDR3 loop spans 14 amino acids. Germline V CDR1 and CDR2: SGDLS, YYNGEE. Trimming cost V 1 base and J 1 base, with 8 bases left between them. The DNA of the CDR3 is TGTGCCAGCAGCGTATCGGAGGGCCAAGAGACCCAGTACTTC. This codes for CASSVSEGQETQYF.

The gene calls are TRBV5-1 and TRBJ1-2; TRBD1 might be the D (5 bases). CDR1 is SGHRS, CDR2 YFSETQ, per germline. This CDR3 has 13 residues. V gave up 4 bases and J gave up 6 bases, with 13 bases separating them. The CDR3 DNA reads as TGCGCCAGCAGCACCGACGGCAGGGATGGCTACACCTTC. Translated, it gives CASSTDGRDGYTF.

The chain carries TRBV13 and TRBJ2-3, with 8 bases aligning to TRBD2. After removal of 1 base from V and 2 bases from J, the junction contained 8 bases not matched to a gene. The CDR3 is 17 amino acids. Germline CDR1 and CDR2: PRHDT and FYEKMQ (reference sequence). This CDR3 is CASSLDRRGVNTDTQYF. The CDR3 bases are TGTGCCAGCAGCTTAGACCGGCGGGGGGTAAACACAGATACGCAGTATTTT.

The J gene is TRBJ1-2, the V gene TRBV30; the D is unclear. CDR1 and CDR2 (germline): GTSNPN, SVGIG (reference sequence). The germline V and J ends were trimmed by 0 bases and 4 bases, with 15 bases remaining between them. The CDR3 length is 15 residues. The CDR3 here is CAWSVGGQVVYGYTF. CDR3 bases: TGTGCCTGGAGTGTAGGAGGGCAGGTGGTCTATGGCTACACCTTC.

This rearrangement joins TRBV7-2 to TRBJ1-6; the D is unclear. The germline V gene has CDR1 SGHTA and CDR2 FQGNSA. The V gene lost 7 bases and the J gene lost 3 bases, with 10 bases spanning the gap. This CDR3 spans 14 amino acids. CDR3 region: CASTNRDYNSPLHF. DNA for the CDR3: TGTGCCAGCACGAACAGAGACTATAATTCACCCCTCCACTTT.

For this clone: Other DNA sequences in the sample encode the same CDR3. This rearrangement joins TRBV4-1 to TRBJ1-2; D is ambiguous. The CDR3 consists of 14 residues. V lost 1 base and J lost 2, with 8 bases in between. Germline CDR1 reads MGHRA; CDR2 reads YSYEKL. Here the CDR3 DNA reads TGCGCCAGCAGCCAAGTTGGAGGGAACTATGGCTACACCTTC. This sequence encodes CASSQVGGNYGYTF.

About this clone: One junction end disagrees with the germline gene, perhaps due to a read error. This chain connects TRBV5-4 to TRBJ2-3; a possible D gene is TRBD2 (6 bases). Germline loops: CDR1 SGHNT, CDR2 YYREEE (reference sequence). This CDR3 spans 14 amino acids. The DNA of the CDR3 is TGTGCCAGCAGCTTGGCTGGGACTCCATTCGTCCAAATCTTT. Protein sequence: CASSLAGTPFVQIF.

The gene calls are TRBV14 and TRBJ1-2; unclear D gene. The germline CDR1 and CDR2 sequences are SGHDN and FVKESK. This CDR3 region has 17 residues. The ends were cut back, 0 bases at V and 6 bases at J, with 20 bases in the middle. The CDR3 nucleotides are TGTGCCAGCAGCCAAGATGTCTTGCGTTGGAGGGTCCATGGCTACACCTTC. This codes for CASSQDVLRWRVHGYTF.

This chain uses TRBV6-5 with TRBJ2-3; 9 positions agree with TRBD2. The germline gives CDR1 MNHEY, CDR2 SVGAGI. The CDR3 totals 16 residues. V lost 1 base to trimming and J lost 3 bases; unmatched junction nucleotides: 5. As DNA, the CDR3 is TGTGCCAGCAGTTACTTTCCTAGCGGGGCTACAGATACGCAGTATTTT. This sequence encodes CASSYFPSGATDTQYF.

The DNA for the CDR3 is TGTGCCAGCAGCACGGGGAACACTGAAGCTTTCTTT. It encodes CASSTGNTEAFF. The chain recombines TRBV5-4 with TRBJ1-1; unclear D gene. The germline V gene has CDR1 SGHNT and CDR2 YYREEE (reference sequence). Trimming shortened V by 4 bases and J by 1 base, and 5 bases separated the two germline ends. The CDR3 spans 12 residues.

This rearrangement joins TRBV19 to TRBJ1-4; no firm D call. The CDR3 length is 15 residues. Germline CDR1 and CDR2: LNHDA and SQIVND (reference sequence). V was clipped by 5 bases and J by 0 bases, with 10 bases between them. CDR3 sequence reads: CASSLSAATNEKLFF. CDR3 DNA: TGTGCCAGTAGTCTCTCGGCGGCAACTAATGAAAAACTGTTTTTT.

This chain links TRBV5-4 with TRBJ2-7; TRBD1 matches at 7 bases. Per the germline V gene, CDR1 is SGHNT and CDR2 is YYREEE (reference sequence). This CDR3 contains 12 residues. The V segment lost 4 bases and the J segment 6 bases; nucleotides outside the gene matches: 4. CDR3 DNA: TGTGCCAGCAGCGATCGGGACAGCGAGCAGTACTTC. Its protein product is CASSDRDSEQYF.

The chain couples TRBV3-1 (or the pseudogene TRBV3-2) to TRBJ2-3, with 11 bases that match TRBD2. Germline-derived CDR1 and CDR2 are LGHDT and YNNKEL (reference sequence). J lost 3 bases, V lost 2 bases, and 1 base had no gene match. CDR3 length: 15 amino acids. In nucleotides, the CDR3 is TGTGCCAGCAGCCAAACTAGCGGGGGAACAGATACGCAGTATTTT. Translating it yields CASSQTSGGTDTQYF.

The J gene is TRBJ2-4, the V gene TRBV27; 7 bases agree with TRBD1. The CDR3 has 17 residues. V shed 4 bases, J shed 0 bases, and the junction held 9 bases outside the gene matches. Per the germline V gene, CDR1 is MNHEY and CDR2 is SMNVEV (reference sequence). CDR3 region: CASSSHGQELAKNIQYF. CDR3 DNA: TGTGCCAGCAGTTCCCATGGACAGGAACTAGCCAAAAACATTCAGTACTTC.